This T cell receptor (beta chain) originates from a study of chemoradiotherapy in HPV16-positive cancers. V was trimmed by 6 bases and J by 4 bases, leaving 7 bases between them. The CDR3 runs 11 residues. CDR1 and CDR2 from the germline V gene are MNHNY and SVGAGI (reference sequence). Findings and caveats of the study: Functional assays defining HPV-specific T cells used only a couple of HPV16-positive patients. Candidate HPV-specific clones and E7-related TCR motifs grew in tumor during treatment.

The protocol was immunoSEQ multiplex PCR, while the TCRdb copy is restricted to in-frame clones and leaves out a portion. The sample carries approximately 17,000 clones, roughly 86% recorded once. Points on this clone: What it binds is not known.

The sample was blood, taken from a patient who underwent chemoradiotherapy. V usage is TRBV6-6 and J usage is TRBJ2-7; D unresolved. The receptor comes from a human donor with HPV-associated anogenital cancer. The CDR3 DNA reads TGTGCCAGCAGCTACAAGTACGAGCAGTACTTC. This encodes CASSYKYEQYF.